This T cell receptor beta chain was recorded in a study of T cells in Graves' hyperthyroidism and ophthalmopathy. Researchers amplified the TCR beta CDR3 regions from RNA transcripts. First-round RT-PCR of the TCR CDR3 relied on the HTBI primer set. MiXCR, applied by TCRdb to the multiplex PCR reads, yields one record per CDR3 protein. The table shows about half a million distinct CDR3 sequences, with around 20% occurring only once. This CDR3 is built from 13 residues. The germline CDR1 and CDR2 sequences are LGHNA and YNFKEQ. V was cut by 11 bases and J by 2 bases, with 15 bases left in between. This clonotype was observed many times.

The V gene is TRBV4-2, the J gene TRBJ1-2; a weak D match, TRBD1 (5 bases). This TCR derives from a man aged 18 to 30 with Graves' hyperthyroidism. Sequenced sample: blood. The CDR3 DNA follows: TGTGCCTCCTACGACAGCCAGAACTATGGCTACACCTTC. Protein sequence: CASYDSQNYGYTF.